This TCR beta chain was retrieved from a study of cytomegalovirus exposure and HLA in healthy donors. General observations from the study: Later analysis showed most CMV-associated TCR beta chains appearing HLA-restricted. Overall, approximately 150 TCR beta chains were annotated as cytomegalovirus-associated.

CDR3 length: 14 residues. The germline V gene encodes CDR1 SGDLS and CDR2 YYNGEE. Trimming took 4 bases from V and 5 from J; bases not matched to a gene: 8. Vbeta (60) and Jbeta (13) primers were used in the PCR. The table came from immunoSEQ multiplex PCR; TCRdb's copy has only in-frame clones and leaves some out. The table lists 100,000 to 150,000 clones, 80% of them singletons, with around 9.5% in the top ten. Worth noting for this clone: What it recognizes is unknown.

Sequencing was carried out using PBMCs. The rearrangement links TRBV9 to TRBJ2-7; 8 bases fit TRBD1. The receptor was isolated from a female donor in good health and CMV-seropositive. CDR3: CASSLRTGSHEQYF. The CDR3 nucleotides read TGTGCCAGCAGCCTACGGACAGGGAGCCACGAGCAGTACTTC.